Described below is a single T cell receptor (beta chain) sequence and its context. Repertoires were generated with immunoSEQ multiplex PCR, while TCRdb's copy carries only in-frame clones and drops some. The data contain 100,000 to 120,000 clones, about 79% of them seen just once; the ten biggest clones take up about a sixth. This record comes from a study of blood T cell repertoires in COVID-19. In the study overall: The United States, Italy and Spain were the sources of the acute and convalescent COVID-19 samples. T cells, B-cell-depleted T cells, or PBMCs provided the cDNA or gDNA that served as material.

Germline assignment: CDR1 MNHEY and CDR2 SMNVEV (reference sequence). Trimming took 3 bases from V and 0 from J; bases not matched to a gene: 10. The CDR3 spans 17 residues. The TCR originated in a woman aged 80 or over with active or convalescent COVID-19. The chain links TRBV27 to TRBJ1-2; 7 bases align to TRBD1. Sequenced sample: peripheral blood. CDR3 DNA sequence: TGTGCCAGCAGTTTGTGGGACAGCCGAAGACCTAACTATGGCTACACCTTC. As protein: CASSLWDSRRPNYGYTF.